Following are 19 T cell receptor beta chains from one sample sequenced in a study of T cell changes during pregnancy in multiple sclerosis. Method: immunoSEQ multiplex PCR; TCRdb's copy keeps in-frame clones and lacks some. The sample includes roughly 87,000 clones, 93% of them seen just once. Specimen: peripheral blood, collected in the third trimester of pregnancy. All receptors come from a female donor in good health, enrolled as a control in a pregnancy study.

The rearrangement joins TRBV9 to TRBJ2-1, with 12 bases fitting TRBD2. Germline CDR1 is SGDLS and CDR2 is YYNGEE. V shed 4 bases, J shed 9 bases, and the junction held 5 bases outside the gene matches. This CDR3 has 14 amino acids. The chain's CDR3 is CASSTLTSGGEQFF. CDR3 coding DNA: TGTGCCAGCAGCACTCTGACTAGCGGGGGTGAGCAGTTCTTC.

J is TRBJ2-7 and V is TRBV27; D possibly corresponds to TRBD2 (5 bases). V lost 3 bases, J lost 2 bases, and 8 bases lay in between. The CDR3 totals 13 residues. The germline gives CDR1 MNHEY, CDR2 SMNVEV (reference sequence). The DNA for the CDR3 is TGTGCCAGCAGTTTCACGGGGACCTACGAGCAGTACTTC. It is translated as CASSFTGTYEQYF.

This rearrangement joins TRBV7-9 to TRBJ1-2, with 9 bases aligning to TRBD1. Germline CDR1 and CDR2: SEHNR and FQNEAQ (reference sequence). This CDR3 has 17 amino acids. V was clipped by 1 base and J by 0 bases; unmatched bases: 6. In nucleotides, the CDR3 is TGTGCCAGCAGCTTAGTCGGGACAGGGCGAGCTAACTATGGCTACACCTTC. It specifies CASSLVGTGRANYGYTF.

This sequence joins TRBV18 and TRBJ2-3; a weak D match, TRBD2 (5 bases). CDR1 is KGHSH and CDR2 is LQKENI in the germline V gene. V was trimmed by 2 bases and J by 1 base, leaving 13 bases between them. The CDR3 totals 16 residues. The CDR3 sequence is CASSPGYGVGTDTQYF. CDR3 sequence (DNA): TGTGCCAGCTCACCAGGGTACGGGGTTGGCACAGATACGCAGTATTTT.

The V and J genes are TRBV11-1 and TRBJ1-4; 7 nucleotides align to TRBD1. This CDR3 region has 16 residues. With V trimmed by 6 bases and J by 0 bases, 7 bases remained unmatched. CDR1 is SGHAT, CDR2 FQDESV, per germline (reference sequence). CDR3 loop: CASRPGQLATNEKLFF. In DNA, the CDR3 is TGTGCCAGCAGACCGGGACAGCTCGCAACTAATGAAAAACTGTTTTTT.

The V call is TRBV5-1, the J call TRBJ1-3; 7 nucleotides match TRBD1. The CDR3 sequence is 16 residues long. Germline V gives CDR1 SGHRS, CDR2 YFSETQ. V shed 6 bases and J 0 bases; nucleotides not matched to a gene: 9. CDR3 nucleotide sequence: TGCGCCAGCACCCGAGCAGGGGGAAACTCTGGAAACACCATATATTTT. Protein: CASTRAGGNSGNTIYF.

The genes are TRBV4-1 and TRBJ2-1, with D unclear. Germline CDR1 is MGHRA and CDR2 is YSYEKL. The CDR3 consists of 15 residues. V was cut by 1 base and J by 10 bases, with 17 bases left in between. The CDR3 DNA reads as TGCGCCAGCAGCCAAGGAAGCGTACGTAATGAGGAGCAGTTCTTC. Translating gives CASSQGSVRNEEQFF.

The rearrangement links TRBV5-1 to TRBJ1-3; D is uncertain. Germline CDR1 is SGHRS and CDR2 is YFSETQ. The V end was cut by 4 bases, the J end by 4 bases, with 12 bases between. The length of the CDR3 is 14 residues. The CDR3 loop is CASSPQGGGNTIYF. The CDR3 nucleotides read TGCGCCAGCAGCCCCCAAGGAGGAGGAAACACCATATATTTT.

The CDR3 DNA reads TGTGCCAGCAGCTTCGGACAGGGATCAGATACGCAGTATTTT. Its protein is CASSFGQGSDTQYF. The chain has TRBV7-2 and TRBJ2-3; 8 bases line up with TRBD1. Trimming at V came to 3 bases and at J to 4 bases, leaving 3 bases not matched to a gene. CDR1 is SGHTA and CDR2 is FQGNSA in the germline V gene. The CDR3 covers 14 residues.

The V and J genes are TRBV2 and TRBJ2-7; 11 bases match TRBD2. Unmatched junction bases numbered 3, after V lost 6 bases and J lost 2 bases. Germline CDR1 and CDR2: SNHLY and FYNNEI. This CDR3 has 14 amino acids. CDR3 DNA sequence: TGTGCCAGCAGGGGGACTAGCGGAGCCTACGAGCAGTACTTC. Translation: CASRGTSGAYEQYF.

The V and J genes are TRBV18 and TRBJ2-7; 10 bases are a match to TRBD1. Losses at the gene ends were 4 bases for V and 7 bases for J; bases not matched to a gene: 25. Germline-derived CDR1 and CDR2 are KGHSH and LQKENI. This CDR3 is built from 20 residues. CDR3 sequence: CASSREGQGGPNLSRAEQYF. CDR3 bases: TGTGCCAGCTCACGGGAAGGACAGGGGGGCCCGAACCTAAGTCGAGCGGAGCAGTACTTC. The whole variable domain, filled in from reference TRBV18 and TRBJ2-7, reads NAGVMQNPRHLVRRRGQEARLRCSPMKGHSHVYWYRQLPEEGLKFMVYLQKENIIDESGMPKERFSAEFPKEGPSILRIQQVVRGDSAAYFCASSREGQGGPNLSRAEQYFGPGTRLTVT.

The V gene is TRBV2, the J gene TRBJ1-2; 11 bases align to TRBD1. CDR3 length: 14 residues. Germline CDR1 and CDR2: SNHLY and FYNNEI. V shed 6 bases, J shed 3 bases, and the junction held 3 bases outside the gene matches. The CDR3 here is CASRRDRGDYGYTF. The CDR3 coding sequence is TGTGCCAGCAGGAGGGACAGGGGGGACTATGGCTACACCTTC.

This clone has just one count. The V call is TRBV27, the J call TRBJ1-5, with TRBD1 matching 7 bases. V lost 5 bases to trimming and J lost 4 bases; unmatched junction nucleotides: 5. The CDR3 has 14 residues. The germline V gene encodes CDR1 MNHEY and CDR2 SMNVEV (reference sequence). The CDR3 DNA sequence: TGTGCCAGCAGTCTGGCCAGGGGGAATCAGCCCCAGCATTTT. Encoded protein: CASSLARGNQPQHF.

The chain recombines TRBV9 with TRBJ2-3; weak D call: TRBD2 (6 bases). The germline V and J ends were trimmed by 3 bases and 0 bases, with 14 bases remaining between them. CDR1 and CDR2 from the germline V gene are SGDLS and YYNGEE. There are 16 residues in the CDR3. The CDR3 DNA reads TGTGCCAGCAGCGACCCGGGACTTTCCAGCACAGATACGCAGTATTTT. Translating gives CASSDPGLSSTDTQYF. The full variable domain, completed using reference TRBV9 and TRBJ2-3, is DSGVTQTPKHLITATGQRVTLRCSPRSGDLSVYWYQQSLDQGLQFLIQYYNGEERAKGNILERFSAQQFPDLHSELNLSSLELGDSALYFCASSDPGLSSTDTQYFGPGTRLTVL.

The chain is built from TRBV19 and TRBJ2-1; 7 positions match TRBD2. This CDR3 is 15 amino acids long. Germline-derived CDR1 and CDR2 are LNHDA and SQIVND (reference sequence). The V gene end was trimmed by 5 bases and the J gene end by 7 bases; junction bases not matched to a gene: 11. The CDR3 nucleotides read TGTGCCAGTAGTTCAACCTGGGCGGGAGTAAATGAGCAGTTCTTC. Translated, it gives CASSSTWAGVNEQFF. Looking up the rest from reference TRBV19 and TRBJ2-1 gives the full variable domain: DGGITQSPKYLFRKEGQNVTLSCEQNLNHDAMYWYRQDPGQGLRLIYYSQIVNDFQKGDIAEGYSVSREKKESFPLTVTSAQKNPTAFYLCASSSTWAGVNEQFFGPGTRLTVL.

The CDR3 region is CASNMVGVDQPQHF. Written as DNA, the CDR3 is TGTGCCAGCAACATGGTAGGGGTAGATCAGCCCCAGCATTTT. The chain links TRBV28 to TRBJ1-5, with a possible D match to TRBD1 (5 bases). The CDR3 length is 14 residues. Germline assignment: CDR1 MDHEN and CDR2 SYDVKM. V was shortened by 7 bases and J by 5 bases, with 15 bases between the two germline ends.

The chain employs TRBV5-8 and TRBJ2-3; the D gene is possibly TRBD1 (6 bases). Trimming cost V 5 bases and J 6 bases, with 16 bases left between them. Germline CDR1 SGHTS, CDR2 YDEGEE. The CDR3 totals 14 residues. The CDR3 loop is CASSRDTPTDTQYF. The CDR3 DNA follows: TGTGCCAGCAGTCGGGACACCCCTACGGATACGCAGTATTTT.

The V gene is TRBV5-6, the J gene TRBJ2-5, with 11 bases aligning to TRBD2. Germline V gene sequence: CDR1 SGHDT, CDR2 YYEEEE. The CDR3 consists of 18 residues. V lost 4 bases and J lost 2; bases outside the gene matches: 13. CDR3 loop: CASSLGVAGGPWQETQYF. In nucleotides, the CDR3 is TGTGCCAGCAGCCTGGGGGTAGCGGGAGGGCCATGGCAAGAGACCCAGTACTTC.

The rearrangement links TRBV4-1 to TRBJ1-1; maybe TRBD1 (5 bases). The V and J ends lost 1 base and 0 bases respectively, with 12 bases between them. The length of the CDR3 is 16 residues. CDR1 MGHRA and CDR2 YSYEKL come from the germline V gene. CDR3 region: CASSQAPGLLNTEAFF. CDR3 DNA sequence: TGCGCCAGCAGCCAAGCGCCGGGACTTCTGAACACTGAAGCTTTCTTT.